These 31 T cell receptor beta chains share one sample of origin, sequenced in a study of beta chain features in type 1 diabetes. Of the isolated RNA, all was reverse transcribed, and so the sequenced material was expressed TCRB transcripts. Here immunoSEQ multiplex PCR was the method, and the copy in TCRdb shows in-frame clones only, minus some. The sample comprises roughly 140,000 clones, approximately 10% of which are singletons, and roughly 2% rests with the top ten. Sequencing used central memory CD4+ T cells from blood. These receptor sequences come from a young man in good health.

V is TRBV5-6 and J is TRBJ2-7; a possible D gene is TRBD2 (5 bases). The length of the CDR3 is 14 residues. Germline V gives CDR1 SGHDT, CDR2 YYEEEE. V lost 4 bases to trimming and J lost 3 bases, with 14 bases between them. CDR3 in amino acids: CASSDINGNYEQYF. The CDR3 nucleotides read TGTGCCAGCAGCGACATAAACGGGAACTACGAGCAGTACTTC.

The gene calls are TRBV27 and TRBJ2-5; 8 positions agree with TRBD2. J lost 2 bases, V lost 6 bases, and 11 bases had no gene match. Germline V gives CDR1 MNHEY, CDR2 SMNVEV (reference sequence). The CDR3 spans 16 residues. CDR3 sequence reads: CASRRAGGGQQETQYF. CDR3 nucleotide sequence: TGTGCCAGCAGGCGGGCGGGAGGTGGTCAGCAAGAGACCCAGTACTTC.

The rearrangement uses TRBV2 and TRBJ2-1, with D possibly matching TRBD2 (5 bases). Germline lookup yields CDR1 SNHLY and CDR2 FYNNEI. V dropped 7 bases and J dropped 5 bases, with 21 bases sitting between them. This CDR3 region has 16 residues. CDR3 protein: CASKGEGSVPNNEQFF. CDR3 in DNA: TGTGCCAGCAAGGGTGAGGGTTCCGTGCCCAACAATGAGCAGTTCTTC.

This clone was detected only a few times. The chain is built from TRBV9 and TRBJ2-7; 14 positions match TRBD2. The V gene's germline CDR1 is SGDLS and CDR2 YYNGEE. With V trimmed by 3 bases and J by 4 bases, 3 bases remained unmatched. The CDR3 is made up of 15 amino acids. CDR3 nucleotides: TGTGCCAGCAGCGCCCGACTAGCGGGGGGGTACGAGCAGTACTTC. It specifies CASSARLAGGYEQYF.

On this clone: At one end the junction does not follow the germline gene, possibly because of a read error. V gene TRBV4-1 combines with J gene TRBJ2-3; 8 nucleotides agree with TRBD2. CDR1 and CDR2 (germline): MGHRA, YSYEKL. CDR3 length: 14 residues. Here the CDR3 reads CASSQGTSRDTQYF. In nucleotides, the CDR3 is TGCGCCAGCAGCCAAGGGACTAGCAGAGATACGCAGTATTTT.

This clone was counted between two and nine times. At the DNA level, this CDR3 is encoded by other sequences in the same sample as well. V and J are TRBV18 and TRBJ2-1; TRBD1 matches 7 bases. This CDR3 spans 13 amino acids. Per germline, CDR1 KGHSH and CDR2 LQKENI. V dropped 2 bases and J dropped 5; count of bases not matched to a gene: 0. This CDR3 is CASSPGQDNEQFF. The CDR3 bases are TGTGCCAGCTCACCAGGACAGGACAATGAGCAGTTCTTC.

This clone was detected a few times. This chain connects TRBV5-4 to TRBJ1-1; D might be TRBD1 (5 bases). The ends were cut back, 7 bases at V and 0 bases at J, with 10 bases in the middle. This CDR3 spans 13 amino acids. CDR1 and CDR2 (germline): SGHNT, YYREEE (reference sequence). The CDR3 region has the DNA TGTGCCAGCCAGGGCCTAATGAACACTGAAGCTTTCTTT. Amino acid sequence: CASQGLMNTEAFF.

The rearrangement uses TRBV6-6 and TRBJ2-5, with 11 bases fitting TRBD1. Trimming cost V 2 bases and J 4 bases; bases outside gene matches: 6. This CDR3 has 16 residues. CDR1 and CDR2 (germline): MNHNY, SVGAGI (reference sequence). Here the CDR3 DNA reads TGTGCCAGCAGTTACCCCGCCGGGACAGGGGGAGAGACCCAGTACTTC. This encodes CASSYPAGTGGETQYF.

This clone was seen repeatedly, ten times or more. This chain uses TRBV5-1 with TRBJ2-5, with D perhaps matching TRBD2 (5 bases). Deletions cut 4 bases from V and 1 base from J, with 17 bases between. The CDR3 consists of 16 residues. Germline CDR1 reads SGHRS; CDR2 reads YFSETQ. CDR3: CASSIGPADRQETQYF. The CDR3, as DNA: TGCGCCAGCAGCATCGGACCAGCGGATCGCCAAGAGACCCAGTACTTC.

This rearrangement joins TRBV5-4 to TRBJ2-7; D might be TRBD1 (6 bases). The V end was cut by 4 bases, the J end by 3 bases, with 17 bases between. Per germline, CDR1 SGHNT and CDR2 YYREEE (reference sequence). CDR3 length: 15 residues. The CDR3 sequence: CASSPQTGSSYEQYF. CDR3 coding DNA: TGTGCCAGCAGCCCGCAGACAGGTAGTAGCTACGAGCAGTACTTC.

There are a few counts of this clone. The chain's CDR3 is CASTWSGQSTDTQYF. CDR3 sequence (DNA): TGTGCCAGCACCTGGTCGGGACAGAGCACAGATACGCAGTATTTT. V is TRBV25-1 and J is TRBJ2-3; 7 nucleotides line up with TRBD1. V dropped 7 bases and J dropped 0; count of bases not matched to a gene: 7. Germline V gives CDR1 MGHDK, CDR2 SYGVNS. The CDR3 is made up of 15 amino acids.

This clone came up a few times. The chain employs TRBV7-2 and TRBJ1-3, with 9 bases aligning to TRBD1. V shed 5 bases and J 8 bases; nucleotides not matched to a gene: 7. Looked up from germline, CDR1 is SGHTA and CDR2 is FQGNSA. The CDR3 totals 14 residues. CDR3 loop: CASSPRQGVDTIYF. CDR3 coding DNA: TGTGCCAGCAGCCCGCGACAGGGGGTGGACACCATATATTTT.

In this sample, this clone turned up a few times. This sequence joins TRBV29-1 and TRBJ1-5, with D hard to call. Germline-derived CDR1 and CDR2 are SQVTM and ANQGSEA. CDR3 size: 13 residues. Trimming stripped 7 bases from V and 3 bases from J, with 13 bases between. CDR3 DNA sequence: TGCAGCGCCCTGGGCGGTTCCAATCAGCCCCAGCATTTT. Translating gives CSALGGSNQPQHF.

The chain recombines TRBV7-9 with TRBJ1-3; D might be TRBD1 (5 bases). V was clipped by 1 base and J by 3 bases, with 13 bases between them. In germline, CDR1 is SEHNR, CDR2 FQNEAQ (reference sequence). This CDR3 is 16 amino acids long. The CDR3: CASSLDRRIVGNTIYF. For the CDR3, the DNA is TGTGCCAGCAGCTTAGACAGGCGGATTGTTGGAAACACCATATATTTT.

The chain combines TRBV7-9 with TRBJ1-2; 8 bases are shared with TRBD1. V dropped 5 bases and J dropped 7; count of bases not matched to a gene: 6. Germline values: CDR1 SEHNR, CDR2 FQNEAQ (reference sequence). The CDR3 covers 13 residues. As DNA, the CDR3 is TGTGCCAGCAGCGCCCGGACAGGGTTTGGCTACACCTTC. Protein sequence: CASSARTGFGYTF. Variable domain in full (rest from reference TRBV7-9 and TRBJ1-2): DTGVSQNPRHKITKRGQNVTFRCDPISEHNRLYWYRQTLGQGPEFLTYFQNEAQLEKSRLLSDRFSAERPKGSFSTLEIQRTEQGDSAMYLCASSARTGFGYTFGSGTRLTVV.

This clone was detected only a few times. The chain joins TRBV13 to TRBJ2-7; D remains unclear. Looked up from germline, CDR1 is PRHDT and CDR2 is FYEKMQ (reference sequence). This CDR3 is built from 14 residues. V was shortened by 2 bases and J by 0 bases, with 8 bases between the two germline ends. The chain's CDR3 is CASSLQAGSYEQYF. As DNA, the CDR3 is TGTGCCAGCAGCTTACAGGCTGGCTCCTACGAGCAGTACTTC.

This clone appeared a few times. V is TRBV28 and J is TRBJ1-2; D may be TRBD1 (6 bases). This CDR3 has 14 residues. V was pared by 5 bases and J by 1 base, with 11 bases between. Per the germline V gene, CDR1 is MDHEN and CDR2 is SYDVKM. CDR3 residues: CASSPGTFNYGYTF. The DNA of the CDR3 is TGTGCCAGCAGTCCGGGGACATTTAACTATGGCTACACCTTC.

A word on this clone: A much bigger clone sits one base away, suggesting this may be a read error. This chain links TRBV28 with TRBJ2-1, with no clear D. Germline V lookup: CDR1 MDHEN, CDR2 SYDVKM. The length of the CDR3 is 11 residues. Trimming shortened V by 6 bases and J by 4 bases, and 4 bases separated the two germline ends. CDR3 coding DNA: TGTGCCAGCAGCCTTTACAATGAGCAGTTCTTC. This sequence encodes CASSLYNEQFF. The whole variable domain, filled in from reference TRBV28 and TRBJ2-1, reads DVKVTQSSRYLVKRTGEKVFLECVQDMDHENMFWYRQDPGLGLRLIYFSYDVKMKEKGDIPEGYSVSREKKERFSLILESASTNQTSMYLCASSLYNEQFFGPGTRLTVL.

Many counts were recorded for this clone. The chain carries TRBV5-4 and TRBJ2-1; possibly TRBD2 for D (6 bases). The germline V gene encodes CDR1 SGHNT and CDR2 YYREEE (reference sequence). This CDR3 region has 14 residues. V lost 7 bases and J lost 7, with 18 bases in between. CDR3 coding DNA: TGTGCCAGCGCGGGAACAGGTTTTAGGAATGAGCAGTTCTTC. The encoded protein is CASAGTGFRNEQFF.

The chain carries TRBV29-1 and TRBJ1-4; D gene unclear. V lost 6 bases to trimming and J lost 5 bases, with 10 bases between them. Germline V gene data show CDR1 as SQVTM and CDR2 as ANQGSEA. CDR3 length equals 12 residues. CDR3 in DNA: TGCAGCGTCCAACACGGGAATGAAAAACTGTTTTTT. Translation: CSVQHGNEKLFF.

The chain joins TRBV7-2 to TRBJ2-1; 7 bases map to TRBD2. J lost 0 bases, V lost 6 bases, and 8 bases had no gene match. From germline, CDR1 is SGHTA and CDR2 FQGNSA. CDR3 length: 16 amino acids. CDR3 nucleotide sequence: TGTGCCAGCAGAGTATCCAGCGGGATCTCCTACAATGAGCAGTTCTTC. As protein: CASRVSSGISYNEQFF.

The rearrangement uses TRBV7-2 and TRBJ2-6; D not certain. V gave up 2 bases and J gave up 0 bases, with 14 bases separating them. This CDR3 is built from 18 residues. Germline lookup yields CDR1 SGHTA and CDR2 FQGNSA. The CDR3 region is CASSLNRASSSGANVLTF. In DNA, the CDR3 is TGTGCCAGCAGCTTAAATAGGGCCTCCTCCTCTGGGGCCAACGTCCTGACTTTC.

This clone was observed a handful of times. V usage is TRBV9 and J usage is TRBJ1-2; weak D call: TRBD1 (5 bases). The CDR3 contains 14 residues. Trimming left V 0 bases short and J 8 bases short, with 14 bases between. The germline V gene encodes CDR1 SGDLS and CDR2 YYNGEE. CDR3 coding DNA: TGTGCCAGCAGCGTAGAGCGTGCAGGGAACGGCTACACCTTC. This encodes CASSVERAGNGYTF.

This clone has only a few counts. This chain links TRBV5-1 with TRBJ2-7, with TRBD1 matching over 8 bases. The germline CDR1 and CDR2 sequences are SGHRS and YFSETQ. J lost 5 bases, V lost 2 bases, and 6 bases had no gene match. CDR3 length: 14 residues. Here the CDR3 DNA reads TGCGCCAGCAGCTTCGACAGGGGCGAGGACGAGCAGTACTTC. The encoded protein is CASSFDRGEDEQYF.

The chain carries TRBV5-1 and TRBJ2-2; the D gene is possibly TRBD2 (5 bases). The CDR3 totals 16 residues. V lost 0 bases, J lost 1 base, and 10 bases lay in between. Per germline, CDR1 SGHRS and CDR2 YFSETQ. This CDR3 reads CASSLGQRRNTGELFF. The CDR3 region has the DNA TGCGCCAGCAGCTTGGGCCAGCGGAGGAACACCGGGGAGCTGTTTTTT.

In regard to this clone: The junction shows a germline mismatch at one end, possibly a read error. The CDR3 DNA reads as TGTGCCAGCAGCCTAGCGGGAGGGTTAGATACGCAGTATTTT. As protein: CASSLAGGLDTQYF. The chain carries TRBV7-2 and TRBJ2-3; 12 bases match TRBD2. Germline values: CDR1 SGHTA, CDR2 FQGNSA. The CDR3 sequence is 14 residues long. Using reference TRBV7-2 and TRBJ2-3 for the parts outside the CDR3, the full variable domain is GAGVSQSPSNKVTEKGKDVELRCDPISGHTALYWYRQSLGQGLEFLIYFQGNSAPDKSGLPSDRFSAERTGGSVSTLTIQRTQQEDSAVYLCASSLAGGLDTQYFGPGTRLTVL.

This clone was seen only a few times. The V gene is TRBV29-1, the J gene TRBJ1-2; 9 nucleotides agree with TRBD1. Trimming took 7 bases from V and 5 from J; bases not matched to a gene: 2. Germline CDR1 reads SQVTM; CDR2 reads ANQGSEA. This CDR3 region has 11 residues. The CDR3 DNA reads TGCAGCGCCGGGACAGGGTATGGCTACACCTTC. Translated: CSAGTGYGYTF.

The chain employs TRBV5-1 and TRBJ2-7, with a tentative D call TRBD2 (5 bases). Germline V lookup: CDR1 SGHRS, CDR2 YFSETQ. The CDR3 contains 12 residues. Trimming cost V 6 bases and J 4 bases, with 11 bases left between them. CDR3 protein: CASKAGEYEQYF. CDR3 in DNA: TGCGCCAGCAAGGCGGGCGAATACGAGCAGTACTTC.

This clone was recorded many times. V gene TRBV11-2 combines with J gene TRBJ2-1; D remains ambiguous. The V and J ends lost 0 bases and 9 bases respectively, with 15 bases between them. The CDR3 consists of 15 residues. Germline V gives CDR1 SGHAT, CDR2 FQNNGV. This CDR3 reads CASSLDRNRLSEQFF. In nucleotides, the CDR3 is TGTGCCAGCAGCTTAGATCGGAATAGATTATCTGAGCAGTTCTTC.

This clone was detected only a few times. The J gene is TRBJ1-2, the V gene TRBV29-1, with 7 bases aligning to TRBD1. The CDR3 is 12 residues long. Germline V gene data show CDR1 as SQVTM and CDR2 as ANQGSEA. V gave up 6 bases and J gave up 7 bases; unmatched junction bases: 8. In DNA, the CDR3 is TGCAGCGTGGGAAACAGGGGAGCTGGCTACACCTTC. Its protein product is CSVGNRGAGYTF.

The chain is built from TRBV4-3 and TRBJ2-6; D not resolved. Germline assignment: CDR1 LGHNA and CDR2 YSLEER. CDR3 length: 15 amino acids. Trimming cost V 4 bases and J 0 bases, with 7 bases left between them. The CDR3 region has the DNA TGCGCCAGCAGCCGAGAGAACTCTGGGGCCAACGTCCTGACTTTC. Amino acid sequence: CASSRENSGANVLTF.